This TCR beta chain is from a study of shared clonotypes between healthy human individuals. Study in general: Per donor, three plates held CD4 naive cells, three held CD4 memory, two held CD8 naive and one held CD8 memory. Whole-study findings and limits: Clonotype sharing across a few donors was observed for around 5% of naive CD4 clonotypes. As a rule, naive subsets had a larger estimated richness than memory subsets.

The assay was immunoSEQ multiplex PCR, and TCRdb's table has in-frame clones only and misses some. This table has 2 million to 2.5 million clones, over 85% appearing once. For this clone: The target antigen is unknown.

The CDR3 length is 12 residues. CDR1 and CDR2 from the germline V gene are MDHEN and SYDVKM. V was trimmed by 6 bases and J by 7 bases, leaving 13 bases between them. Naive CD4+ cells were CD45RA-selected; the remaining cells were memory. The chain has TRBV28 and TRBJ2-7; D not certain. The sequence came from a man aged 18 to 30 in good health. Some clones in this sample may be carry-over from other donors' samples. Material: naive CD4+ T cells from PBMCs. Subset in this sample: CD45RA+ positively selected. In DNA form, the CDR3 reads TGTGCCAGCAGAGTTTCCCTTGGGGAGCAGTACTTC. It is translated as CASRVSLGEQYF.